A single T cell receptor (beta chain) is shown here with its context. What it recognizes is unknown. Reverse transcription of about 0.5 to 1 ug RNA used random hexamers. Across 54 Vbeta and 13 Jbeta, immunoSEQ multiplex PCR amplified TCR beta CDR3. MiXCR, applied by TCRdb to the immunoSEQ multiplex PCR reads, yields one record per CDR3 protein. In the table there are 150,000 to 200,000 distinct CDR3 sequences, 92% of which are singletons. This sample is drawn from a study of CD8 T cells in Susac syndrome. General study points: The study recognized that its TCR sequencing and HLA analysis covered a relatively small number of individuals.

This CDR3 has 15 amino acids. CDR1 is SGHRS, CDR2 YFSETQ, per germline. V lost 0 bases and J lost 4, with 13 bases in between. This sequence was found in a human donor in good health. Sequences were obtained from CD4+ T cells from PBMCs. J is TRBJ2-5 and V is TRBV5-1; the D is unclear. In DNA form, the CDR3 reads TGCGCCAGCAGCTTGGTTCTTAGGGTAGGAGAGACCCAGTACTTC. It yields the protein CASSLVLRVGETQYF. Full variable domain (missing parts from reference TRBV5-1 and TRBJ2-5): KAGVTQTPRYLIKTRGQQVTLSCSPISGHRSVSWYQQTPGQGLQFLFEYFSETQRNKGNFPGRFSGRQFSNSRSEMNVSTLELGDSALYLCASSLVLRVGETQYFGPGTRLLVL.